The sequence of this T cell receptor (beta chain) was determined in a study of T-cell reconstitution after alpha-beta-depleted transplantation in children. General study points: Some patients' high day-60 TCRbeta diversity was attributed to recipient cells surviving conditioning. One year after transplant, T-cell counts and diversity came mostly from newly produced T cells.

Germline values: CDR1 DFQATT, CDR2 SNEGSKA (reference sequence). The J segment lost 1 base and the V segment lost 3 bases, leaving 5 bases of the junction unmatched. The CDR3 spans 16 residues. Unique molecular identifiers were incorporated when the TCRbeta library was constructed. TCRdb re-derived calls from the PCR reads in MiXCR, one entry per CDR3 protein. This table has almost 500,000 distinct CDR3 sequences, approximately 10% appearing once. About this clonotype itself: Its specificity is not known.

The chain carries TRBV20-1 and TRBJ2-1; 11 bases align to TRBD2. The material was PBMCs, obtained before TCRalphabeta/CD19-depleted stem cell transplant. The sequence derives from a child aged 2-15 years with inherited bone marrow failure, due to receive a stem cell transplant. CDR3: CSARVTSGKSYNEQFF. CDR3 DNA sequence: TGCAGTGCTAGGGTGACTAGCGGGAAATCCTACAATGAGCAGTTCTTC.